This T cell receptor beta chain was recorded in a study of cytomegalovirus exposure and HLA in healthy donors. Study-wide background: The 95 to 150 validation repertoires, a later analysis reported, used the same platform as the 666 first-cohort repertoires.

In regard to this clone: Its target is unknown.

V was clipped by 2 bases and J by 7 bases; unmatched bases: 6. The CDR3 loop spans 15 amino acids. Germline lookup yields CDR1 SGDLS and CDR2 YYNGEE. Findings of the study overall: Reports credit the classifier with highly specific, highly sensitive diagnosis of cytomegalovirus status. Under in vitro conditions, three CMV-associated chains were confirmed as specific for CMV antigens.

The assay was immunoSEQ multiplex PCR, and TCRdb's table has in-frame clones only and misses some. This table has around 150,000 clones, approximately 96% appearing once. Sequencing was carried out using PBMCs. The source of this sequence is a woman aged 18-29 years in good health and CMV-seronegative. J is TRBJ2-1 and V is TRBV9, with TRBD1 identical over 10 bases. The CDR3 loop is CASSVPGTGDNEQFF. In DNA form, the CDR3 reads TGTGCCAGCAGCGTCCCCGGGACAGGGGATAATGAGCAGTTCTTC.